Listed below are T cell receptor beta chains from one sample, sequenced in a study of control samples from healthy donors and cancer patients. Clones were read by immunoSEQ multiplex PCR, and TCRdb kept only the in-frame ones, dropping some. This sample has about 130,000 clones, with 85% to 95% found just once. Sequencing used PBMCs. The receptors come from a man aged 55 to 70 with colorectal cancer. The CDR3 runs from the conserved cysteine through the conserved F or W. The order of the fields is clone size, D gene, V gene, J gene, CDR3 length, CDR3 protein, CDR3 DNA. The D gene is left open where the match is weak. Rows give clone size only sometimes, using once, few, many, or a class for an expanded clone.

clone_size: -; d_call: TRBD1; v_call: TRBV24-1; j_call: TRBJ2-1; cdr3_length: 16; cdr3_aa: CATRSQDRGSDNEQFF; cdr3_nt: TGTGCCACCAGGAGTCAGGACAGGGGTTCGGACAATGAGCAGTTCTTC
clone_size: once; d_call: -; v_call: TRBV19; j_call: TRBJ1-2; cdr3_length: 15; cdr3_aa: CASSPPYSSWDDYTF; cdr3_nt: TGTGCCAGTAGTCCCCCCTACAGCTCTTGGGATGACTACACCTTC
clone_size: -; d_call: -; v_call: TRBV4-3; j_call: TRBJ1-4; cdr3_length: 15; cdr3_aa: CASSQEGQVNEKLFF; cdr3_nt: TGCGCCAGCAGCCAAGAAGGGCAGGTTAATGAAAAACTGTTTTTT
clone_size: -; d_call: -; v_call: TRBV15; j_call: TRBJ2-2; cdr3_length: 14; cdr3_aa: CATNHRGGDGELFF; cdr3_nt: TGTGCCACCAACCACCGAGGAGGGGACGGGGAGCTGTTTTTT
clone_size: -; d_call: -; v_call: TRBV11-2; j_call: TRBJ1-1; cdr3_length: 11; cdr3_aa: CASSFDTEAFF; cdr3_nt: TGTGCCAGCAGCTTCGACACTGAAGCTTTCTTT
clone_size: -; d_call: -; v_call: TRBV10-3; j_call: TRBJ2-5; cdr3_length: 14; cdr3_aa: CAISPGGSQETQYF; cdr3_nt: TGTGCCATCTCACCGGGGGGCTCCCAAGAGACCCAGTACTTC
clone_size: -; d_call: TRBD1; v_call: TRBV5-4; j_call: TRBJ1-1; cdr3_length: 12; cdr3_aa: CASSDRDSEAFF; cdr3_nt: TGTGCCAGCAGCGACCGGGACAGCGAAGCTTTCTTT
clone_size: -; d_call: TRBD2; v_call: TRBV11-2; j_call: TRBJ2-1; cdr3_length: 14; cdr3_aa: CASSLSLAGTEQFF; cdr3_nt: TGTGCCAGCAGCTTAAGCCTAGCGGGGACTGAGCAGTTCTTC
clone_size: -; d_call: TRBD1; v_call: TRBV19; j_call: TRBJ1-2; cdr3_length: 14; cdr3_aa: CASMIGQGAGGYTF; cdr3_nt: TGTGCCAGTATGATCGGGCAGGGGGCTGGGGGCTACACCTTC
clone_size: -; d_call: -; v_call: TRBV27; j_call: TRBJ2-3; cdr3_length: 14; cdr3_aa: CASSLMDATDTQYF; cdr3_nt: TGTGCCAGCAGTTTAATGGACGCCACAGATACGCAGTATTTT
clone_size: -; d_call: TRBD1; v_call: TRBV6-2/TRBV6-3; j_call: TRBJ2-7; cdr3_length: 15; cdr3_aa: CASSLPGQPSYEQYF; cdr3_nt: TGTGCCAGCAGTCTCCCGGGACAGCCCTCCTACGAGCAGTACTTC
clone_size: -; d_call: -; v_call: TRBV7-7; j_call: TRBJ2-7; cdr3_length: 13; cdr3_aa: CASSPDERGEQYF; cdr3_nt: TGTGCCAGCAGCCCTGACGAACGGGGCGAGCAGTACTTC
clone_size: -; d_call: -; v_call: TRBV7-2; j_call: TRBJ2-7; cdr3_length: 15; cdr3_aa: CASSLKGDNSYEQYF; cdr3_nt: TGTGCCAGCAGCCTAAAGGGGGACAACTCCTACGAGCAGTACTTC
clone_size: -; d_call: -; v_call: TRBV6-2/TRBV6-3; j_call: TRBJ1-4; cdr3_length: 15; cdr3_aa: CASIPSGSISEKLFF; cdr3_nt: TGTGCCAGCATCCCATCCGGCTCAATCAGTGAAAAACTGTTTTTT
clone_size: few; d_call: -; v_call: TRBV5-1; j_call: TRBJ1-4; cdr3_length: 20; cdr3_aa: CASSLEAPGQGMPTNEKLFF; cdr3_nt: TGCGCCAGCAGCTTGGAGGCGCCGGGTCAGGGGATGCCAACTAATGAAAAACTGTTTTTT
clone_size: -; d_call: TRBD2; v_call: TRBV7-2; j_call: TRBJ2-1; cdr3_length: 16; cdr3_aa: CASSWLTSGGRNEQFF; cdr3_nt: TGTGCCAGCAGCTGGTTGACTAGCGGGGGTAGGAATGAGCAGTTCTTC
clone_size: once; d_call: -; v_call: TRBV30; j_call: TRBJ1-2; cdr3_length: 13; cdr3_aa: CAWSVIEGDGYTF; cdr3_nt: TGTGCCTGGAGTGTCATTGAGGGGGACGGCTACACCTTC
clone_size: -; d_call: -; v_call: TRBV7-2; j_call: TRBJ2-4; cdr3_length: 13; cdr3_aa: CASSLADGNIQYF; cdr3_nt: TGTGCCAGCAGCTTAGCGGACGGAAACATTCAGTACTTC
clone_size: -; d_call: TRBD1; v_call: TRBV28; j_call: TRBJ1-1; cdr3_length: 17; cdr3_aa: CASSSKRGRVGNTEAFF; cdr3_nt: TGTGCCAGCAGTTCCAAGAGGGGGCGGGTTGGGAACACTGAAGCTTTCTTT
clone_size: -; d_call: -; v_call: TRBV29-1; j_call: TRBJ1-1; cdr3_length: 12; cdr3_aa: CSVWGRNTEAFF; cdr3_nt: TGCAGCGTTTGGGGCCGTAACACTGAAGCTTTCTTT
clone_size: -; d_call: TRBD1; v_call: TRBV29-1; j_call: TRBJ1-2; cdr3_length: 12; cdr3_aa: CSVERTGDGYTF; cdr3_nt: TGCAGCGTTGAAAGGACAGGGGATGGCTACACCTTC
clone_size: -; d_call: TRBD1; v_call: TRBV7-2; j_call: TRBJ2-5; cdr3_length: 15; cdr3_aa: CASSSRQGAVETQYF; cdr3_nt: TGTGCCAGCAGCTCTCGACAGGGGGCAGTGGAGACCCAGTACTTC
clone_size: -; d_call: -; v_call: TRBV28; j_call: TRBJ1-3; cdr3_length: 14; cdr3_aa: CAIATGHSGNTIYF; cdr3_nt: TGTGCCATCGCGACAGGACACTCTGGAAACACCATATATTTT
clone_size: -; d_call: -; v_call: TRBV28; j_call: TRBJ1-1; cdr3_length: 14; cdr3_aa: CASSLQGPNTEAFF; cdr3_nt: TGTGCCAGCAGTTTACAGGGACCGAACACTGAAGCTTTCTTT
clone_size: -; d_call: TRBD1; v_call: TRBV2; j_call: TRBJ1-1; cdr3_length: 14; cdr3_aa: CASRGTAMNTEAFF; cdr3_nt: TGTGCCAGCAGGGGGACAGCTATGAACACTGAAGCTTTCTTT
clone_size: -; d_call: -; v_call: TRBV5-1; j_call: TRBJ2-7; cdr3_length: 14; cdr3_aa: CASSTDSRATEQYF; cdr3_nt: TGCGCCAGCAGCACGGACAGCAGAGCTACAGAGCAGTACTTC
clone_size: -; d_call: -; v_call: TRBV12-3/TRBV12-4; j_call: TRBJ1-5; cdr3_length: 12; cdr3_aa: CASSLQGQPQHF; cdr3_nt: TGTGCCAGCAGTTTACAAGGTCAGCCCCAGCATTTT
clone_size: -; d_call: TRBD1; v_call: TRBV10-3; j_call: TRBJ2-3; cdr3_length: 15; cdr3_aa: CAISAGQGITDTQYF; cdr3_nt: TGTGCCATCAGTGCGGGACAGGGCATCACAGATACGCAGTATTTT
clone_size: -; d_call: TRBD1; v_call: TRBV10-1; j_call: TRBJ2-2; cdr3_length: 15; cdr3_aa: CASSEQGQGPGELFF; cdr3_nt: TGCGCCAGCAGTGAGCAAGGACAGGGCCCCGGGGAGCTGTTTTTT
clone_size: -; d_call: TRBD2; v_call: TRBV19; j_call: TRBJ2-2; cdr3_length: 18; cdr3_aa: CASSAGTSGLGGTGELFF; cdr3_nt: TGTGCCAGTAGTGCCGGGACTAGCGGCTTGGGTGGTACCGGGGAGCTGTTTTTT
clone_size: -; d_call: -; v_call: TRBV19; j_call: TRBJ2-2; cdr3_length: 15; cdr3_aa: CASSWGGQNAGELFF; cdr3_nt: TGTGCCAGTAGTTGGGGGGGACAGAACGCCGGGGAGCTGTTTTTT
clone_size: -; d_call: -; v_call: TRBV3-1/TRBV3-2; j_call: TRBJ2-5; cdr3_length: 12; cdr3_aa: CASSQDIGTQYF; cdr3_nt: TGTGCCAGCAGCCAAGATATAGGGACCCAGTACTTC
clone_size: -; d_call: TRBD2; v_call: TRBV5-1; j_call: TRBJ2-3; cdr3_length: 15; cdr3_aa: CASSELAGSGDTQYF; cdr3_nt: TGCGCCAGCAGCGAACTAGCGGGGTCGGGAGATACGCAGTATTTT
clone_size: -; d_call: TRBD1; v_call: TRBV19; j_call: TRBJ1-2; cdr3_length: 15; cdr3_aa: CASAQDRGSRHGYTF; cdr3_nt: TGTGCCAGTGCCCAGGACAGGGGGAGCAGGCATGGCTACACCTTC
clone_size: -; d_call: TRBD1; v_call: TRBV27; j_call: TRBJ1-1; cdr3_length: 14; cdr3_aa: CASRKRGLNTEAFF; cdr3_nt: TGTGCCAGCCGCAAAAGGGGGCTTAACACTGAAGCTTTCTTT
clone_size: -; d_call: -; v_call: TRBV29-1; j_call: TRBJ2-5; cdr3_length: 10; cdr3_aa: CSSWGQTQYF; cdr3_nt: TGCAGCTCCTGGGGACAGACCCAGTACTTC
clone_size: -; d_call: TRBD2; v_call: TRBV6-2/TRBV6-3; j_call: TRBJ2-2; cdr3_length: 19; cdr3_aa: CASSRRLAGGALTTGELFF; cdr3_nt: TGTGCCAGCAGTCGTCGACTAGCGGGGGGGGCCCTCACCACCGGGGAGCTGTTTTTT
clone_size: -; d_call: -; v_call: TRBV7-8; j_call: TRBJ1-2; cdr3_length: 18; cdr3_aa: CASSLASTGGKVGYGYTF; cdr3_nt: TGTGCCAGCAGCTTAGCGTCAACGGGAGGTAAAGTGGGCTATGGCTACACCTTC
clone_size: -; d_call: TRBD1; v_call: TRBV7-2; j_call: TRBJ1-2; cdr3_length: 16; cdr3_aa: CASSLVWTGLKDGYTF; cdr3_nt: TGTGCCAGCAGCTTAGTTTGGACAGGGCTAAAGGATGGCTACACCTTC
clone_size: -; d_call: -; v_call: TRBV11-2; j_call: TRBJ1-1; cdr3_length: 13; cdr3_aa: CASSLSLNTEAFF; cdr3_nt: TGTGCCAGCAGCTTAAGTTTGAACACTGAAGCTTTCTTT
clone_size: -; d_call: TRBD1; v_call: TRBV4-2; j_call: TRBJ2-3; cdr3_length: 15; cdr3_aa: CASSLSGTVTDTQYF; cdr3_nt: TGTGCCAGCAGCCTTTCTGGGACAGTCACAGATACGCAGTATTTT
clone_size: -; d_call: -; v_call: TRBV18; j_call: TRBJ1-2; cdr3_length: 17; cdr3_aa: CASSTGMGGFGNYGYTF; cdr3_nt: TGTGCCAGCTCAACAGGGATGGGAGGATTTGGTAACTATGGCTACACCTTC
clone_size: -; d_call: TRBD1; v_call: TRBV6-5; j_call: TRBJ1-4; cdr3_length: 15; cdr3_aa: CASSYGGGTNEKLFF; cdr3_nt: TGTGCCAGCAGTTACGGAGGGGGCACTAATGAAAAACTGTTTTTT
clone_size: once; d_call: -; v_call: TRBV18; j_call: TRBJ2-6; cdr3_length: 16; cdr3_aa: CASSPPALSGANVLTF; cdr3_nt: TGTGCCAGCTCACCACCTGCACTCTCTGGGGCCAACGTCCTGACTTTC
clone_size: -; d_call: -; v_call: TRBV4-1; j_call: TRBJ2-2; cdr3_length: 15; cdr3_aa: CASSQTSVVPGELFF; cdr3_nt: TGCGCCAGCAGCCAAACCTCGGTGGTCCCCGGGGAGCTGTTTTTT
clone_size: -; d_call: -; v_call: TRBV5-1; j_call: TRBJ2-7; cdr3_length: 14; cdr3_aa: CASSPRDSSYEQYF; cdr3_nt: TGCGCCAGCAGCCCGCGGGACAGCTCCTACGAGCAGTACTTC
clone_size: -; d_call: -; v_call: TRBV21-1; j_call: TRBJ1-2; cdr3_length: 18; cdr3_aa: CASPRGGFGDRGTDGYTF; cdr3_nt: TGTGCCAGCCCCCGGGGGGGCTTTGGGGACAGGGGCACGGATGGCTACACCTTC
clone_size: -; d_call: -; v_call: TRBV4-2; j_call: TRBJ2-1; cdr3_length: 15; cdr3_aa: CASSPGESSYNEQFF; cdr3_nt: TGTGCCAGCAGCCCAGGGGAAAGCTCCTACAATGAGCAGTTCTTC
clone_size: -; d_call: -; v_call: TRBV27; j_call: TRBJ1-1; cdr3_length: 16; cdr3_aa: CASSTWAGGLNTEAFF; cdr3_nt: TGTGCCAGCAGTACCTGGGCTGGGGGCCTAAACACTGAAGCTTTCTTT
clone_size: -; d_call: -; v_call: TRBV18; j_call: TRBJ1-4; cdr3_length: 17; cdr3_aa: CASSPSQLMATNEKLFF; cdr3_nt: TGTGCCAGCTCACCTTCACAGTTAATGGCAACTAATGAAAAACTGTTTTTT
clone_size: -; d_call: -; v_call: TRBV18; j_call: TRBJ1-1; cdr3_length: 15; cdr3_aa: CASSPPQVLNTEAFF; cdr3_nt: TGTGCCAGCTCACCTCCACAGGTGTTGAACACTGAAGCTTTCTTT
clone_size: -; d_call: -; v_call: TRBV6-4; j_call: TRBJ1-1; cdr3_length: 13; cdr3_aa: CASSSTENTEAFF; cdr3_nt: TGTGCCAGCAGTTCTACAGAAAACACTGAAGCTTTCTTT
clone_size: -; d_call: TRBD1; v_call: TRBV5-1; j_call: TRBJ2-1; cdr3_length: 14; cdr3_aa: CASSLGQGVNEQFF; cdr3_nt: TGCGCCAGCAGCTTAGGACAGGGGGTCAATGAGCAGTTCTTC
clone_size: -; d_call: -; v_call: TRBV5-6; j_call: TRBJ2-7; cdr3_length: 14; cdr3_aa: CASSLRRVVDEQYF; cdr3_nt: TGTGCCAGCAGCTTGAGAAGGGTTGTCGACGAGCAGTACTTC